This T cell receptor beta chain is drawn from a study of T cell responses to AZD1222 COVID-19 vaccine. Study conclusions and caveats: Repertoires were obtained solely post-peak T cell response.

Sequencing was performed with immunoSEQ multiplex PCR; in TCRdb, only in-frame clones are kept and a portion is missing. Of more than 140,000 clones in the sample, 90% to 95% are singletons; the top ten hold under 5.5%. Per the germline V gene, CDR1 is LNHDA and CDR2 is SQIVND (reference sequence). The CDR3 runs to 16 residues. V shed 6 bases, J shed 1 base, and the junction held 6 bases outside the gene matches. Notes on this clone: Its antigen is unidentified.

Sequenced material: peripheral blood, taken on day 0 of AZD1222 vaccination. This TCR was recovered from an adult in good health. The chain has TRBV19 and TRBJ2-5; TRBD2 matches at 12 bases. CDR3 sequence (DNA): TGTGCCAGTAGAGCAAGACTAGCGGGAGCCCAAGAGACCCAGTACTTC. It codes for CASRARLAGAQETQYF.